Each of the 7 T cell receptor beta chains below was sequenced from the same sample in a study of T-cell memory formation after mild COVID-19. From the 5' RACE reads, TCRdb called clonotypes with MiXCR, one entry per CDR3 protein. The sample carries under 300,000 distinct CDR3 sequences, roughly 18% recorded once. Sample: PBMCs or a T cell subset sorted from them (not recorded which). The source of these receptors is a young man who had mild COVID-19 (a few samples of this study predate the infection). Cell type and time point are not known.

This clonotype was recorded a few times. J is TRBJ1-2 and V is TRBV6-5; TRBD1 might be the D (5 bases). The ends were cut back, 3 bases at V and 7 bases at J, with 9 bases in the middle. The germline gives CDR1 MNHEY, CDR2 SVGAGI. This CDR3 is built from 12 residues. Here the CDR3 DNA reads TGTGCCAGCAGTTATGAGGGGATTGGCTACACCTTC. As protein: CASSYEGIGYTF.

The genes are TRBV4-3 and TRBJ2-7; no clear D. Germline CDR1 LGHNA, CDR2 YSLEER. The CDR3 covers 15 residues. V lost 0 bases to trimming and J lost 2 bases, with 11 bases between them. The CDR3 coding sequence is TGCGCCAGCAGCCAAGATCGTGGTCATGCCTACGAGCAGTACTTC. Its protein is CASSQDRGHAYEQYF.

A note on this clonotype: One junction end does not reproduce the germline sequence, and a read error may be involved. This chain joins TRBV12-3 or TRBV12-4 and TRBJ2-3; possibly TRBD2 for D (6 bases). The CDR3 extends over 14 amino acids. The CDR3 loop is CTSCLGGVGDTQYF. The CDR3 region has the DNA TGTACCAGCTGCTTGGGCGGGGTAGGGGATACGCAGTATTTT.

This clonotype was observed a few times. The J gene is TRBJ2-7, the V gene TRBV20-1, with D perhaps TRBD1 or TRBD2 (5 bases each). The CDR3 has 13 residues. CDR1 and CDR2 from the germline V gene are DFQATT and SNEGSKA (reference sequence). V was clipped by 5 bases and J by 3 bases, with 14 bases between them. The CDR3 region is CSARGPGLYEQYV. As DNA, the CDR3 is TGCAGTGCTCGAGGGCCGGGGCTCTACGAGCAGTACGTC.

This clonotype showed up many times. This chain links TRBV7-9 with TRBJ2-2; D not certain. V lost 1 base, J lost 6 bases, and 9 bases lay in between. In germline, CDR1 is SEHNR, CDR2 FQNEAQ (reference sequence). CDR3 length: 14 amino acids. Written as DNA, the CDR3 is TGTGCCAGCAGCTTAGAGGACGTGTCCGGGGAGCTGTTTTTT. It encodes CASSLEDVSGELFF. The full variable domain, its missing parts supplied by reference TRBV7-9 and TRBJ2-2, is DTGVSQNPRHKITKRGQNVTFRCDPISEHNRLYWYRQTLGQGPEFLTYFQNEAQLEKSRLLSDRFSAERPKGSFSTLEIQRTEQGDSAMYLCASSLEDVSGELFFGEGSRLTVL.

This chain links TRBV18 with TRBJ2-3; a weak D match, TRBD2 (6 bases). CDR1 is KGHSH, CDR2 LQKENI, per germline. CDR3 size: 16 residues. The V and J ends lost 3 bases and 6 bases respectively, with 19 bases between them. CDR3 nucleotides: TGTGCCAGCTCACCCTCGAGTAGGGGAGGTACGGATACGCAGTATTTT. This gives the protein CASSPSSRGGTDTQYF.

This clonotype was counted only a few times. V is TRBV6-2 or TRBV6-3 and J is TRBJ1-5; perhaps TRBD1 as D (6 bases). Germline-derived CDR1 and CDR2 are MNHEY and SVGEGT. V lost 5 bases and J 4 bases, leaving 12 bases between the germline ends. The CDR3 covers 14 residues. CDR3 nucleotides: TGTGCCAGCAGTCTCGGACAGCTGAATCAGCCCCAGCATTTT. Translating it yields CASSLGQLNQPQHF.